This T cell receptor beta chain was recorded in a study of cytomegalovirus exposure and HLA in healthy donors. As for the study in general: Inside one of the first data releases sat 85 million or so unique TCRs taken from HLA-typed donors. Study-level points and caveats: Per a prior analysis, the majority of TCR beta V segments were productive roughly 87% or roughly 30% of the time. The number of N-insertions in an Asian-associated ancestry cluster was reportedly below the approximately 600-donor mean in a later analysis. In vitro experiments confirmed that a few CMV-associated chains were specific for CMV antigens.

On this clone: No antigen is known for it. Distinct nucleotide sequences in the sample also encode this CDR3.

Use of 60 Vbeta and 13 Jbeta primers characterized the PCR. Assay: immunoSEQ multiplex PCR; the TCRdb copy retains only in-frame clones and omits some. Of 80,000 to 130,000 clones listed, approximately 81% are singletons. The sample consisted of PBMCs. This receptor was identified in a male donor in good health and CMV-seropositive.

The CDR3, as DNA: TGCAGTGCTAGTGATCGGTATGGCTACACCTTC. Translated, it gives CSASDRYGYTF. The chain employs TRBV20-1 and TRBJ1-2; no firm D call. The CDR3 extends over 11 amino acids. The germline CDR1 and CDR2 sequences are DFQATT and SNEGSKA (reference sequence). V was shortened by 3 bases and J by 5 bases, with 7 bases between the two germline ends.